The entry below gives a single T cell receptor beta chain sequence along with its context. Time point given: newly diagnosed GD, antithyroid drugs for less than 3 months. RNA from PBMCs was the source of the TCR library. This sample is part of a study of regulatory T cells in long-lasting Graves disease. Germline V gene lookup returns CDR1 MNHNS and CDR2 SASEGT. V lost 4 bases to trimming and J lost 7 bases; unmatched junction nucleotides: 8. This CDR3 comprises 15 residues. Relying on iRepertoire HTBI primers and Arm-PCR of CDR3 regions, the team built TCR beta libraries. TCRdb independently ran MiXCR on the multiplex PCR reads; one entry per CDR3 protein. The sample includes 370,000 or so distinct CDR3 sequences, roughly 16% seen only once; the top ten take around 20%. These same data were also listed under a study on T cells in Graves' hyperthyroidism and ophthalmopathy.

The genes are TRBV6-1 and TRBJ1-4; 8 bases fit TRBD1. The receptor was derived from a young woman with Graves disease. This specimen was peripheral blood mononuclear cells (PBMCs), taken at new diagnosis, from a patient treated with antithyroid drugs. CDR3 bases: TGTGCCAGCAGTGTCTCCAGGGGGCTTGGTGAAAAACTGTTTTTT. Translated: CASSVSRGLGEKLFF.